The clone carrying this T cell receptor beta chain turned up a few times. The source of the sample is a study of blood T cell repertoires in COVID-19. The overall study: Acute and convalescent COVID-19 samples came from the United States, Italy and Spain. In each case, the material was cDNA or gDNA derived from T cells, B-cell-depleted T cells, or PBMCs.

The authors' processing: Amplification of reference gene primers was used by the study to estimate nucleated cell counts. Repertoires were generated with immunoSEQ multiplex PCR, while TCRdb's copy carries only in-frame clones and drops some. Clone size and the V and J calls come from that table; the DNA yielded D and trimming. The sample carries about 250,000 clones, over 80% recorded once. The sample taken for sequencing was peripheral blood. The sequence came from a middle-aged man with acute or convalescent COVID-19.

The CDR3 region has the DNA TGTGCCAGCAGTTTAGACAGAGGCGACGAGCAGTACTTC. Its translation: CASSLDRGDEQYF. V and J are TRBV28 and TRBJ2-7; tentative D call: TRBD1 (5 bases). The CDR3 loop spans 13 amino acids. V lost 2 bases and J 5 bases, leaving 10 bases between the germline ends. CDR1 and CDR2 from the germline V gene are MDHEN and SYDVKM.